This T cell receptor beta chain derives from a study of T cell responses to AZD1222 COVID-19 vaccine. There are 16 residues in the CDR3. V dropped 2 bases and J dropped 1; count of bases not matched to a gene: 6. The germline gives CDR1 MRHNA, CDR2 SNTAGT. For this clone: Its antigen is not known.

Study-wide results and caveats: Donors were mostly white British, more females; clonal diversity possibly underestimated.

Clones were sequenced by immunoSEQ multiplex PCR, and TCRdb holds only the in-frame ones, with some missing. The table has about 85,000 clones, 86% seen once; the top ten hold more than 6%. The sample was peripheral blood, taken on day 0 of AZD1222 vaccination. The receptor's source is an adult in good health. The genes are TRBV6-4 and TRBJ2-3; TRBD2 matches at 7 bases. The CDR3 here is CASSDKGGSGTDTQYF. The CDR3 DNA follows: TGTGCCAGCAGTGACAAGGGCGGGAGCGGCACAGATACGCAGTATTTT.